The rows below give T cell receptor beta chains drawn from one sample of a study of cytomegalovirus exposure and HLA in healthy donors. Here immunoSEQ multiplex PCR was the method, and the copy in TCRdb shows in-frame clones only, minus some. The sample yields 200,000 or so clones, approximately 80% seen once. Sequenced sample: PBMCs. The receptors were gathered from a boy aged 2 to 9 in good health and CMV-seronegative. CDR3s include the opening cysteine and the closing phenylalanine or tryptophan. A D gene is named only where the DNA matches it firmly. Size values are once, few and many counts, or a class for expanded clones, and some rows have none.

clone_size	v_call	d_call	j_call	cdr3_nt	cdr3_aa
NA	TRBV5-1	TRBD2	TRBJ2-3	TGCGCCAGCAGCTTCCCTAGCGGGGCCAGCACAGATACGCAGTATTTT	CASSFPSGASTDTQYF
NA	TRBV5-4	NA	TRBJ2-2	TGTGCCAGCAGCTTTAACGGTATCTCTAACACCGGGGAGCTGTTTTTT	CASSFNGISNTGELFF
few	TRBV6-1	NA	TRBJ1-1	TGTGCCAGCAGTGAGAGTCGGGTTTGGACTGAAGCTTTCTTT	CASSESRVWTEAFF
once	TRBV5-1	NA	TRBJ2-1	TGCGCCAGCAGCTTGTCCAGCGGTGATTACAATGAGCAGTTCTTC	CASSLSSGDYNEQFF
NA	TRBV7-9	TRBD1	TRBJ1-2	TGTGCCAGCAGCCCTACAGGGGACTATGGCTACACCTTC	CASSPTGDYGYTF
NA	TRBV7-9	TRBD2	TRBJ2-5	TGTGCCAGCAGCTTAGTTCCGGGGGAGGGGACCCAGTACTTC	CASSLVPGEGTQYF
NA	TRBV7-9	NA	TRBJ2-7	TGTGCCAGCAGCTTAGGCAGGGACTACGAGCAGTACTTC	CASSLGRDYEQYF
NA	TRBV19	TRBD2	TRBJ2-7	TGTGCCAGTAGATACCGGGGGGGCCCCTACGAGCAGTACTTC	CASRYRGGPYEQYF
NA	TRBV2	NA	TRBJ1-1	TGTGCCAGCAGTGGCAGTTGGAACACTGAAGCTTTCTTT	CASSGSWNTEAFF
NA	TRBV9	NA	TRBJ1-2	TGTGCCAGCAGCGTAGGGGGAGATGGCTACACCTTC	CASSVGGDGYTF
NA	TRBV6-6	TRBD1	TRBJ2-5	TGTGCCAGCAGTTACCGGGGACAGGGAGGAGAGACCCAGTACTTC	CASSYRGQGGETQYF
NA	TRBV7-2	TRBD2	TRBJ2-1	TGTGCCAGCAGCTTAGAGTCGGGGGGGCAGGGTGAGCAGTTCTTC	CASSLESGGQGEQFF
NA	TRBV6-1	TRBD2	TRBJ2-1	TGTGCCGGACCTTTTCAGGGAGGGTACAATGAGCAGTTCTTC	CAGPFQGGYNEQFF
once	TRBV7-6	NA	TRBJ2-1	TGTGCCAGCAGCCGAGGGGGGGGCAACCTCTACAATGAGCAGTTCTTC	CASSRGGGNLYNEQFF
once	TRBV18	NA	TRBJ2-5	TGTGCCAGCTCACCAAGAGGCAGCGGGTCACAAGAGACCCAGTACTTC	CASSPRGSGSQETQYF
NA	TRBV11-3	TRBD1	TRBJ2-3	TGTGCCAGCAGCTTGGGACAGGGCACAGATACGCAGTATTTT	CASSLGQGTDTQYF
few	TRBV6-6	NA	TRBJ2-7	TGTGCCAGCAGCCTGGGACTGTACTACGAGCAGTACTTC	CASSLGLYYEQYF
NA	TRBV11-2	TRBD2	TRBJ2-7	TGTGCCACGAAGCGGGGGGGGGCGTACGAGCAGTACTTC	CATKRGGAYEQYF
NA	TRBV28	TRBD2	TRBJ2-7	TGTGCCAGCAGTACCGCGGGACTAGCGGGGGGGGAGGCCCCCTACGAGCAGTACTTC	CASSTAGLAGGEAPYEQYF
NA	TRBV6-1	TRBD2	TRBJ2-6	TGTGCCAGCAGTGAAGAAGGTGCTGCGGGAGAGGTGTTGGTGGCGGGGGCCAACGTCCTGACTTTC	CASSEEGAAGEVLVAGANVLTF
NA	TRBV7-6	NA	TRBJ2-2	TGTGCCAGCAGCTCTACAGGGCCTAACACCGGGGAGCTGTTTTTT	CASSSTGPNTGELFF
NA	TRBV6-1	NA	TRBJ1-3	TGTGCCAGCATGGCCGGGTTCGTCCCGGGAAACACCATATATTTT	CASMAGFVPGNTIYF
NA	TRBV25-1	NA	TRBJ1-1	TGTGCCAGCACCCCGCGGGGCGGCACTGAAGCTTTCTTT	CASTPRGGTEAFF
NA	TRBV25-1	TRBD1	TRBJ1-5	TGTGCCAGCAGCAACAGGGGCTACAATCAGCCCCAGCATTTT	CASSNRGYNQPQHF
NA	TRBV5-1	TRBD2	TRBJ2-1	TGCGCCAGCAGCTTGGAGCTAGCGGGAGGCCACAATGAGCAGTTCTTC	CASSLELAGGHNEQFF
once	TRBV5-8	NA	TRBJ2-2	TGTGCCAGCAGCCTCTACGGACAGTTGAACACCGGGGAGCTGTTTTTT	CASSLYGQLNTGELFF
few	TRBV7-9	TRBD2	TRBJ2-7	TGTGCCAGCAGCTTAGCGGGAGGGCCCTACGAGCAGTACTTC	CASSLAGGPYEQYF
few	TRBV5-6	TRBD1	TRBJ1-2	TGTGCCAGCAGCTTGGGTAGGGACAGGGACGGCTACACCTTC	CASSLGRDRDGYTF
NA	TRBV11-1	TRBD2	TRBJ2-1	TGTGCCAGCAGCTTTACTAGCGGCAGCTCCTACAATGAGCAGTTCTTC	CASSFTSGSSYNEQFF
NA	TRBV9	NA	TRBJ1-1	TGTGCCAGCAGCGTAGATTGGGGAGGGGACACTGAAGCTTTCTTT	CASSVDWGGDTEAFF
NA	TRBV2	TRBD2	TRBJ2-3	TGTGCCAGCAGTGTGGGCGGGGGGAGCACAGATACGCAGTATTTT	CASSVGGGSTDTQYF
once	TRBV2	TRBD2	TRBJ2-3	TGTGCCAGCAGCAGACTAGCGGGGGGGGTGGATACGCAGTATTTT	CASSRLAGGVDTQYF
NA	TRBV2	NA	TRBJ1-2	TGTGCCAGCATCTGGGCAGACGTGGACTATGGCTACACCTTC	CASIWADVDYGYTF
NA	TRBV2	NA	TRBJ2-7	TGTGCCAGCAGGGCGGGACTGGAGGGGAAAAAGTACTTC	CASRAGLEGKKYF
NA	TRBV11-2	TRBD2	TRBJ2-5	TGTGCCAGCAGCTTAGGACTAGCGCCCGCCCAAGAGACCCAGTACTTC	CASSLGLAPAQETQYF
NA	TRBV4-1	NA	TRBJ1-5	TGCGCCAGCAGCCCATATACAGGTTTCAATCAGCCCCAGCATTTT	CASSPYTGFNQPQHF
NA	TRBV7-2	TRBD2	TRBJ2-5	TGTGCCAGCAGCTTTAGGACTAGCGGAGAGACCCAGTACTTC	CASSFRTSGETQYF
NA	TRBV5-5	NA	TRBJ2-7	TGTGCCAGCAGCTTGAAGGCGGATTACGAGCAGTACTTC	CASSLKADYEQYF
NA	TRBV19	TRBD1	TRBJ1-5	TGTGCCAGTAGCCTCGGACAGGGGAGTCAGCCCCAGCATTTT	CASSLGQGSQPQHF
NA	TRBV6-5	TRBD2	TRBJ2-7	TGTGCCAGCAGGGACGGGACTACCTCCTACGAGCAGTACTTC	CASRDGTTSYEQYF
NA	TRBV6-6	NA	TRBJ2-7	TGTGCCAGCACGGCACCGGGGATCTACGAGCAGTACTTC	CASTAPGIYEQYF
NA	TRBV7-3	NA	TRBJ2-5	TGTGCCAGCAGCCTACTTCCGGGACTTACTCAAGAGACCCAGTACTTC	CASSLLPGLTQETQYF
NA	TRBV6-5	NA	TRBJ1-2	TGTGCCAGCAGTACCACAGGGTACGGCTACACCTTC	CASSTTGYGYTF
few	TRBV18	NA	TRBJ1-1	TGTGCCAGCTCACCGGCCAGGCAGAACACTGAAGCTTTCTTT	CASSPARQNTEAFF
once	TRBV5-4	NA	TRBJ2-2	TGTGCCAGCAGCCTAGGACTCCTCGCGAACACCGGGGAGCTGTTTTTT	CASSLGLLANTGELFF
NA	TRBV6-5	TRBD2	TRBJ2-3	TGTGCCAGCAGTTCCGACGGGGGGGGGAGCACAGATACGCAGTATTTT	CASSSDGGGSTDTQYF
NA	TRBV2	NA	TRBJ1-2	TGTGCCAGCAGTACAGCGGGCGCCTATGGCTACACCTTC	CASSTAGAYGYTF
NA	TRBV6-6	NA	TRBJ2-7	TGTGCCAGCAGTTACTCGAGACGGGTTATTGAGCAGTACTTC	CASSYSRRVIEQYF
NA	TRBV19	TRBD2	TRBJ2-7	TGTGCCAGTAGTATCGGGGGGGGCTCCTACGAGCAGTACTTC	CASSIGGGSYEQYF
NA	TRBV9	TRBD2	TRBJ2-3	TGTGCCAGCAGCGTAGGGACTAGCGGGAGCACAGATACGCAGTATTTT	CASSVGTSGSTDTQYF
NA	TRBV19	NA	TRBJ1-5	TGTGCCAGTAGTGAGGGAAGGCAGCCCCAGCATTTT	CASSEGRQPQHF
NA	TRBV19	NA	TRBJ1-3	TGTGCGAGTACTCAGGGGTATTCCTCTGGAAACACCATATATTTT	CASTQGYSSGNTIYF
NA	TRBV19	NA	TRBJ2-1	TGTGCCAGTAGTCCCCGGACAGTTAACAATGAGCAGTTCTTC	CASSPRTVNNEQFF
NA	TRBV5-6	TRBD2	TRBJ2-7	TGTGCCAGCAGCTTGCGGCCCGGGGAGGGGCAGTACTTC	CASSLRPGEGQYF
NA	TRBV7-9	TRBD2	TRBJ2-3	TGTGCCAGCAGCTTAGCCTATCGGACTAGCGGGGCGGCAGATACGCAGTATTTT	CASSLAYRTSGAADTQYF
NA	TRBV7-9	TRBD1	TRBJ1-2	TGTGCCAGCAGCTTAGCCCTAGAGACAGGGGTTGGCTACACCTTC	CASSLALETGVGYTF
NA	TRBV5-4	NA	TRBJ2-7	TGTGCCAGCAGCGTGGGACTCACGGGAGCGAACTCCTACGAGCAGTACTTC	CASSVGLTGANSYEQYF
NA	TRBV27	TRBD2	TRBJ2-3	TGTGCCAGCAGTTCCCTCCCAGGGGTAGGACTAGCGGGAGAGACAGATACGCAGTATTTT	CASSSLPGVGLAGETDTQYF
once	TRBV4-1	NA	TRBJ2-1	TGCGCCAGCAGCCTTCCCCGGGTAGGAGGGTCCTACAATGAGCAGTTCTTC	CASSLPRVGGSYNEQFF
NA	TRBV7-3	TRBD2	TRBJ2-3	TGTGCCAGCAGCTCACGGGGGGGCCGAGATACGCAGTATTTT	CASSSRGGRDTQYF